The clone carrying this T cell receptor beta chain is a singleton in its sample. The data stem from a study of CD8+ T cells in alopecia areata. RNA extraction was followed by reverse transcription into cDNA, which acted as the sequencing template. Some clones are missing from TCRdb's copy, which holds only in-frame ones; the method was immunoSEQ multiplex PCR. The sample holds some 150,000 clones; 40% to 65% are singletons and the top ten take approximately 19%. Germline CDR1 is SGDLS and CDR2 is YYNGEE. Trimming removed 7 bases at V and 8 bases at J, with 16 bases between. The CDR3 runs to 14 residues.

This chain uses TRBV9 with TRBJ1-6, with D perhaps matching TRBD1 (5 bases). This receptor was taken from a human donor with alopecia areata. The source material was CD8+ T cells sorted from blood, sampled at week 0. The CDR3 is CASRPDETDSPLHF. CDR3 bases: TGTGCCAGCCGGCCTGACGAGACAGATTCACCCCTCCACTTT. The full variable domain, its missing parts supplied by reference TRBV9 and TRBJ1-6, is DSGVTQTPKHLITATGQRVTLRCSPRSGDLSVYWYQQSLDQGLQFLIQYYNGEERAKGNILERFSAQQFPDLHSELNLSSLELGDSALYFCASRPDETDSPLHFGNGTRLTVT.